The rows below give T cell receptor beta chains drawn from one sample of a study of OX40 agonist ivuxolimab in advanced cancers. Here immunoSEQ multiplex PCR was the method, and the copy in TCRdb shows in-frame clones only, minus some. The sample has about 37,000 clones, around 92% seen once. The source material was CD4+ or CD8+ T cells sorted from blood, sampled in a trial of the OX40 agonist ivuxolimab. The receptors shown here come from an adult with an advanced solid tumor such as melanoma, head and neck, liver or kidney cancer. Both conserved end residues are part of each CDR3. D genes are given only for firm matches. The size of a clone is reported for some rows only, either as once, few or many, or as a class for expanded clones.

j_call d_call clone_size v_call cdr3_aa cdr3_nt
TRBJ2-1 NA few TRBV2 CASSERDQVYNEQFF TGTGCCAGCAGTGAAAGGGACCAAGTATACAATGAGCAGTTCTTC
TRBJ1-4 NA NA TRBV6-5 CASSSRAYLSNEKLFF TGTGCCAGCAGTTCCCGGGCTTACCTTAGTAATGAAAAACTGTTTTTT
TRBJ2-2 TRBD1 NA TRBV5-1 CASSLIGTGPNTGELFF TGCGCCAGCAGCCTAATAGGGACAGGGCCGAACACCGGGGAGCTGTTTTTT
TRBJ1-2 NA NA TRBV5-8 CASSPTPDYGYTF TGTGCCAGCAGCCCCACGCCGGACTATGGCTACACCTTC
TRBJ2-1 TRBD2 once TRBV11-3 CASSLDGTSGGDEQFF TGTGCCAGCAGCTTAGACGGGACTAGCGGGGGGGATGAGCAGTTCTTC
TRBJ2-7 NA NA TRBV11-3 CASSLFVGGGDEQYF TGTGCCAGCAGCTTATTCGTTGGGGGGGGCGACGAGCAGTACTTC
TRBJ1-5 NA NA TRBV10-1 CARGPQHF TGCGCCAGGGGACCCCAGCATTTT
TRBJ1-1 NA NA TRBV29-1 CSVERGRGIEAFF TGCAGCGTTGAACGTGGGCGCGGGATTGAAGCTTTCTTT
TRBJ2-7 NA NA TRBV4-3 CASSQDISDEQYF TGCGCCAGCAGCCAAGATATATCTGACGAGCAGTACTTC
TRBJ1-2 NA NA TRBV2 CASSEAPGDGYTF TGTGCCAGCAGTGAAGCGCCAGGGGACGGCTACACCTTC
TRBJ2-7 TRBD2 NA TRBV6-5 CASSPRSGRHYEQYF TGTGCCAGCAGCCCCCGGAGCGGGAGACATTACGAGCAGTACTTC
TRBJ2-1 NA NA TRBV9 CASSGRTSYNEQFF TGTGCCAGCAGCGGCAGAACCTCCTACAATGAGCAGTTCTTC
TRBJ2-7 TRBD2 NA TRBV29-1 CSATSGSSYEQYF TGCAGCGCCACGAGCGGGAGCTCCTACGAGCAGTACTTC
TRBJ2-1 TRBD2 few TRBV7-2 CASSVGLAAYNEQFF TGTGCCAGCAGCGTCGGACTAGCGGCATACAATGAGCAGTTCTTC
TRBJ1-5 TRBD1 once TRBV2 CASRDRGGNSNQPQHF TGTGCCAGCAGGGACAGGGGGGGAAATAGCAATCAGCCCCAGCATTTT
TRBJ2-7 NA NA TRBV19 CASSIDRDGSYEQYF TGTGCCAGTAGTATAGACCGGGACGGATCCTACGAGCAGTACTTC
TRBJ2-1 NA NA TRBV28 CASSFGWALGSYNEQFF TGTGCCAGCAGTTTCGGTTGGGCCCTCGGGTCCTACAATGAGCAGTTCTTC
TRBJ2-7 NA NA TRBV28 CASSLSRGSYEQYF TGTGCCAGCAGTTTATCACGGGGTTCCTACGAGCAGTACTTC
TRBJ1-5 NA NA TRBV7-3 CASSLPGEGGGNQPQHF TGTGCCAGCAGCCTCCCTGGGGAGGGCGGGGGCAATCAGCCCCAGCATTTT
TRBJ1-1 NA NA TRBV10-3 CAISRRWGHTEAFF TGTGCCATCAGTCGCAGGTGGGGTCACACTGAAGCTTTCTTT
TRBJ2-1 NA NA TRBV7-9 CASSTTPTKAAYNEQFF TGTGCCAGCAGCACAACCCCGACTAAGGCCGCCTACAATGAGCAGTTCTTC
TRBJ1-2 NA NA TRBV11-2 CASSLVDDGGYTF TGTGCCAGCAGCTTAGTGGACGATGGGGGCTACACCTTC
TRBJ2-7 NA NA TRBV6-5 CASSPMVSPYEQYF TGTGCCAGCAGCCCGATGGTCTCCCCCTACGAGCAGTACTTC
TRBJ2-7 NA NA TRBV7-9 CASSFYGPGYEQYF TGTGCCAGCAGCTTCTATGGGCCGGGCTACGAGCAGTACTTC
TRBJ2-7 TRBD2 NA TRBV6-5 CASSYSAGGSYEQYF TGTGCCAGCAGTTACTCGGCCGGGGGGTCCTACGAGCAGTACTTC
TRBJ1-1 NA NA TRBV5-3 CARSSPKAENTEAFF TGTGCCAGAAGCTCCCCCAAGGCGGAGAACACTGAAGCTTTCTTT
TRBJ2-3 NA few TRBV13 CASSPRSESTDTQYF TGTGCCAGCAGCCCGAGGAGTGAAAGCACAGATACGCAGTATTTT
TRBJ2-7 TRBD2 NA TRBV25-1 CASSDFLAGAYEQYF TGTGCCAGCAGTGATTTCCTAGCGGGAGCCTACGAGCAGTACTTC
TRBJ2-1 NA NA TRBV7-9 CASSSLGLLGEQFF TGTGCCAGCAGCTCCCTGGGACTTCTTGGTGAGCAGTTCTTC
TRBJ1-2 NA once TRBV30 CAWTPLRGAYGYTF TGTGCCTGGACCCCACTCCGGGGGGCCTATGGCTACACCTTC
TRBJ1-6 NA NA TRBV11-2 CASSPIREIHF TGTGCCAGCAGCCCGATTAGGGAAATCCACTTT
TRBJ1-1 NA NA TRBV6-1 CAGDSEGRGTEAFF TGTGCCGGGGACTCAGAAGGGCGTGGCACTGAAGCTTTCTTT
TRBJ2-3 TRBD2 NA TRBV19 CASSIGIAGPTDTQYF TGTGCCAGTAGTATTGGGATAGCGGGGCCCACAGATACGCAGTATTTT
TRBJ2-1 NA NA TRBV15 CATSGLGGLISSYNEQFF TGTGCCACCAGCGGACTAGGGGGTCTTATAAGCTCCTACAATGAGCAGTTCTTC
TRBJ2-7 NA NA TRBV5-6 CASSSRSYEQYF TGTGCCAGCAGCTCGAGGAGCTACGAGCAGTACTTC
TRBJ2-2 TRBD2 NA TRBV13 CASSPRGSGRPGELFF TGTGCCAGCAGCCCCCGAGGTAGCGGGAGGCCCGGGGAGCTGTTTTTT
TRBJ1-5 NA once TRBV6-5 CASGLGNQPQHF TGTGCCAGCGGCCTCGGGAATCAGCCCCAGCATTTT
TRBJ1-2 NA once TRBV19 CASSLPWTANYGYTF TGTGCCAGTAGCCTTCCCTGGACAGCTAACTATGGCTACACCTTC
TRBJ1-2 NA NA TRBV7-6 CASSQRGIGYGYTF TGTGCCAGCAGCCAGAGGGGGATCGGCTATGGCTACACCTTC
TRBJ1-1 NA NA TRBV9 CASSVEGGAVTEAFF TGTGCCAGCAGCGTAGAAGGGGGGGCGGTTACTGAAGCTTTCTTT
TRBJ1-2 NA NA TRBV10-3 CAISESPANYGYTF TGTGCCATCAGTGAGTCACCCGCCAACTATGGCTACACCTTC
TRBJ2-1 TRBD2 few TRBV9 CASSVDRPGGSDNEQFF TGTGCCAGCAGCGTAGACCGCCCCGGCGGGAGCGACAATGAGCAGTTCTTC
TRBJ1-2 NA NA TRBV21-1 CASSNEGRGGQGYGYTF TGTGCCAGCAGCAATGAGGGTAGGGGAGGACAGGGATATGGCTACACCTTC